The clone carrying this TCR beta chain was observed a few times. The germline V gene encodes CDR1 DFQATT and CDR2 SNEGSKA (reference sequence). Between the trimmed V and J ends, which lost 5 bases and 3 bases, there was a span of 13 bases. This CDR3 is 13 amino acids long. These data belong to a study of blood T cells in healthy people across ages. About the study: Template switching picked up about one barcoded beta molecule for each two T cells.

PCR was performed a second time for roughly 7 to 11 cycles using a sample-barcoded 5' primer and a J-beta primer mix. TCRdb ran MiXCR on the 5' RACE reads and lists one entry per CDR3 protein. Of 550,000 to 750,000 distinct CDR3 sequences listed, under 25% were seen once; the top ten hold about 3.6%. This sequence originates from a man aged 70-80 years in good health. Sequenced input: blood. V and J are TRBV20-1 and TRBJ2-5, with D possibly matching TRBD1 (6 bases). CDR3 protein: CSAQTGREETQYF. CDR3 DNA: TGCAGTGCTCAGACAGGCCGCGAAGAGACCCAGTACTTC.